This record concerns one T cell receptor beta chain sequence. Germline is not matched at one junction end, which may reflect a read error. This sample is drawn from a study of identical twins. The CDR3 sequence is 12 residues long. From germline, CDR1 is SGHRS and CDR2 YFSETQ. TCRdb called the 5' RACE reads again in MiXCR, with one record for every CDR3 protein. Of about 570,000 distinct CDR3 sequences listed, approximately 9.6% are singletons. These data were also reused for a study on yellow fever vaccine responses in identical twins.

Sequenced sample: PBMCs. This sequence originates from a woman between 18 and 30 years old in good health. This sequence joins TRBV5-1 and TRBJ2-7; D may be TRBD1 or TRBD2 (5 bases each). The CDR3 DNA is TGCGCCGGCAGCCCGGGACCGTACGAGCAGTACTTC. Protein product: CAGSPGPYEQYF.